These 31 T cell receptor beta chains were all obtained from the same sample, sequenced in a study of beta chain features in type 1 diabetes. cDNA synthesis used the whole RNA isolate, giving expressed TCRB sequences. Method: immunoSEQ multiplex PCR; TCRdb's copy keeps in-frame clones and lacks some. Among 250,000 to 350,000 clones listed, about 14% were seen once. Sequencing was carried out using central memory CD4+ T cells from blood. Receptor source: a man in his thirties or forties in good health.

The chain combines TRBV15 with TRBJ2-5; D is unclear. Per germline, CDR1 LNHNV and CDR2 YYDKDF (reference sequence). CDR3 length equals 15 residues. Trimming took 0 bases from V and 2 from J, leaving 10 bases between them. CDR3 bases: TGTGCCACCAGCAGAGATGGGAACGTACAAGAGACCCAGTACTTC. The encoded protein is CATSRDGNVQETQYF.

A few counts support this clone. The chain recombines TRBV10-3 with TRBJ1-2, with D perhaps TRBD1 (6 bases). Looked up from germline, CDR1 is ENHRY and CDR2 is SYGVKD. The V end was cut by 4 bases, the J end by 8 bases, with 17 bases between. The CDR3 is 14 amino acids. The CDR3 sequence is CAISATGFVEGYTF. The CDR3, as DNA: TGTGCCATCAGTGCCACAGGGTTTGTTGAGGGCTACACCTTC.

The chain employs TRBV7-2 and TRBJ2-7, with D uncertain. CDR3 length equals 9 residues. CDR1 is SGHTA and CDR2 is FQGNSA in the germline V gene. V gave up 2 bases and J gave up 12 bases, with 5 bases separating them. CDR3 bases: TGTGCCAGCAGCTTAACGCGGTACGTC. This sequence encodes CASSLTRYV.

This clone was seen more than once but under ten times. The genes are TRBV19 and TRBJ1-2, with D maybe TRBD1 (6 bases). V gave up 7 bases and J gave up 2 bases, with 14 bases separating them. This CDR3 spans 14 amino acids. The V gene's germline CDR1 is LNHDA and CDR2 SQIVND (reference sequence). DNA for the CDR3: TGTGCCAGTACCTACAGGGATTCGAACTATGGCTACACCTTC. This encodes CASTYRDSNYGYTF.

In its sample, this clone was seen a few times. This sequence joins TRBV2 and TRBJ2-1, with D uncertain. Between the trimmed V and J ends, which lost 2 bases and 10 bases, there was a span of 18 bases. The CDR3 consists of 15 residues. The germline V gene has CDR1 SNHLY and CDR2 FYNNEI. CDR3 coding DNA: TGTGCCAGCAGTGAACTAACCTCGCCGTTGGGGGAGCAGTTCTTC. This sequence encodes CASSELTSPLGEQFF.

The chain employs TRBV13 and TRBJ1-1, with a possible D match to TRBD1 (6 bases). Per the germline V gene, CDR1 is PRHDT and CDR2 is FYEKMQ (reference sequence). The CDR3 consists of 14 residues. V dropped 7 bases and J dropped 5 bases, with 17 bases sitting between them. The CDR3 loop is CASTIGGLGTEAFF. Written as DNA, the CDR3 is TGTGCCAGCACCATAGGGGGATTGGGGACTGAAGCTTTCTTT.

This clone turned up a few times. This rearrangement joins TRBV20-1 to TRBJ1-2; D is uncertain. CDR1 is DFQATT and CDR2 is SNEGSKA in the germline V gene (reference sequence). The CDR3 runs to 10 residues. V was cut by 5 bases and J by 6 bases, with 7 bases left in between. Written as DNA, the CDR3 is TGCAGTGCTTTCCTAGATGGCTACACCTTC. Residues: CSAFLDGYTF.

The chain employs TRBV7-2 and TRBJ2-5, with TRBD2 identical over 8 bases. V shed 8 bases and J 2 bases; nucleotides not matched to a gene: 4. This CDR3 contains 13 residues. Germline V lookup: CDR1 SGHTA, CDR2 FQGNSA. The CDR3 DNA follows: TGTGCCAGCGAGTCGGGAGGGCAAGAGACCCAGTACTTC. It codes for CASESGGQETQYF.

CDR3 DNA: TGTGCCAGCTCACCGACCCGGGACGGTCAAGAGACCCAGTACTTC. It translates to CASSPTRDGQETQYF. The V gene is TRBV18, the J gene TRBJ2-5; TRBD1 or TRBD2 may be the D gene (5 bases each). V dropped 3 bases and J dropped 2 bases, with 13 bases sitting between them. Germline V gene sequence: CDR1 KGHSH, CDR2 LQKENI. The CDR3 spans 15 residues.

This rearrangement joins TRBV4-3 to TRBJ1-3; D unresolved. V lost 0 bases to trimming and J lost 0 bases, with 12 bases between them. The CDR3 is 17 residues long. Germline CDR1 reads LGHNA; CDR2 reads YSLEER. The CDR3 region is CASSQELRRSSGNTIYF. CDR3 nucleotide sequence: TGCGCCAGCAGCCAAGAGTTGCGGCGGAGCTCTGGAAACACCATATATTTT.

V is TRBV4-3 and J is TRBJ1-4; D remains unclear. Trimming shortened V by 0 bases and J by 5 bases, and 7 bases separated the two germline ends. CDR3 length equals 14 residues. Germline assignment: CDR1 LGHNA and CDR2 YSLEER. The CDR3 reads CASSQELSNEKLFF. For the CDR3, the DNA is TGCGCCAGCAGCCAAGAACTGTCGAATGAAAAACTGTTTTTT.

The chain links TRBV5-1 to TRBJ2-3; D remains unclear. Looked up from germline, CDR1 is SGHRS and CDR2 is YFSETQ. The CDR3 extends over 11 amino acids. Trimming removed 7 bases from V and 2 bases from J, with 5 bases in between. The DNA of the CDR3 is TGCGCCAGCCGCACCACAGATACGCAGTATTTT. This encodes CASRTTDTQYF.

The rearrangement uses TRBV6-5 and TRBJ1-6, with a tentative D call TRBD1 (5 bases). The CDR3 is made up of 14 amino acids. Trimming stripped 5 bases from V and 10 bases from J, with 15 bases between. Germline values: CDR1 MNHEY, CDR2 SVGAGI. CDR3 sequence (DNA): TGTGCCAGCAGTGAATCCCAGGGCCGGTCACCCCTCCACTTT. Translation gives CASSESQGRSPLHF.

The V gene is TRBV27, the J gene TRBJ2-2; TRBD2 matches at 9 bases. Germline V gene sequence: CDR1 MNHEY, CDR2 SMNVEV (reference sequence). The V and J ends lost 4 bases and 0 bases, in that order; junction bases with no gene match: 3. The CDR3 consists of 16 residues. The DNA for the CDR3 is TGTGCCAGCAGTTCGCTAGCGGGATCGAACACCGGGGAGCTGTTTTTT. Residues: CASSSLAGSNTGELFF.

The genes are TRBV5-1 and TRBJ1-1; perhaps TRBD1 as D (5 bases). Per the germline V gene, CDR1 is SGHRS and CDR2 is YFSETQ. This CDR3 is 15 amino acids long. Trimming took off 4 bases at V and 4 bases at J, with 17 bases between the two ends. CDR3 sequence reads: CASSGGGRSTTEAFF. CDR3 DNA sequence: TGCGCCAGCAGCGGGGGAGGACGGTCGACCACTGAAGCTTTCTTT.

In this sample, this clone turned up a few times. The genes are TRBV11-3 and TRBJ2-3; 7 bases map to TRBD1. Per the germline V gene, CDR1 is SGHNT and CDR2 is YENEEA. The CDR3 contains 14 residues. The V and J ends lost 5 bases and 2 bases, in that order; junction bases with no gene match: 4. The CDR3 loop reads CASSQQGYTDTQYF. The CDR3 DNA sequence: TGTGCCAGCAGCCAACAGGGGTACACAGATACGCAGTATTTT.

The chain uses TRBV4-1 and TRBJ1-4; 11 nucleotides agree with TRBD1. The V gene's germline CDR1 is MGHRA and CDR2 YSYEKL. This CDR3 has 15 amino acids. V shed 2 bases, J shed 8 bases, and the junction held 4 bases outside the gene matches. CDR3 protein: CASSQTGTGGEKLFF. CDR3 nucleotide sequence: TGCGCCAGCAGCCAAACCGGGACAGGGGGAGAAAAACTGTTTTTT.

This clone showed up just a few times. The genes are TRBV12-5 and TRBJ2-1; D unresolved. This CDR3 spans 15 amino acids. V lost 7 bases and J 10 bases, leaving 23 bases between the germline ends. Per germline, CDR1 LGHNT and CDR2 FRNRAP. CDR3 sequence (DNA): TGTGCTAGTGCCCAACAGAGGACCCTGCGTGGGGAGCAGTTCTTC. Its protein is CASAQQRTLRGEQFF.

The gene calls are TRBV7-2 and TRBJ2-5, with 8 nucleotides matching TRBD2. This CDR3 spans 18 amino acids. Losses at the gene ends were 0 bases for V and 3 bases for J; bases not matched to a gene: 12. Germline V lookup: CDR1 SGHTA, CDR2 FQGNSA. In DNA form, the CDR3 reads TGTGCCAGCAGCTTAGCGCGGGGCACCGGGGGGGCTAAAGAGACCCAGTACTTC. Translated, it gives CASSLARGTGGAKETQYF.

The CDR3, as DNA: TGTGCCAGCAGTTACTCCCAGCGGGGGGCCTACGAGCAGTACGTC. This encodes CASSYSQRGAYEQYV. The J gene is TRBJ2-7, the V gene TRBV6-6, with 9 nucleotides matching TRBD2. Germline V gene sequence: CDR1 MNHNY, CDR2 SVGAGI (reference sequence). V shed 0 bases, J shed 2 bases, and the junction held 2 bases outside the gene matches. CDR3 length: 15 residues.

This clone was picked up many times. The chain employs TRBV19 and TRBJ1-5; no definite D call. CDR3 length equals 12 residues. Trimming took off 3 bases at V and 9 bases at J, with 9 bases between the two ends. The V gene's germline CDR1 is LNHDA and CDR2 SQIVND (reference sequence). Here the CDR3 reads CASSIDRGPQHF. The CDR3 DNA is TGTGCCAGTAGTATTGACCGGGGGCCCCAGCATTTT.

This clone was recorded at least ten times. Within the sample, other DNA sequences also encode this same CDR3. The chain combines TRBV10-3 with TRBJ2-2; D perhaps matches TRBD1 (5 bases). Deletions cut 2 bases from V and 0 bases from J, with 7 bases between. The CDR3 spans 15 residues. Germline CDR1 and CDR2: ENHRY and SYGVKD. CDR3 loop: CAISERGTNTGELFF. CDR3 DNA: TGTGCCATCAGTGAGAGGGGCACGAACACCGGGGAGCTGTTTTTT.

This clone was observed many times. This sequence joins TRBV4-3 and TRBJ2-6; D is ambiguous. This CDR3 has 17 residues. Trimming removed 4 bases at V and 5 bases at J, with 18 bases between. CDR1 is LGHNA, CDR2 YSLEER, per germline. The CDR3 loop reads CASSPSNGLTRANVLTF. The CDR3 DNA reads TGCGCCAGCAGCCCCTCTAACGGGTTAACCAGGGCCAACGTCCTGACTTTC.

This clone showed up many times. The chain links TRBV18 to TRBJ1-1; no definite D call. CDR1 KGHSH and CDR2 LQKENI come from the germline V gene. V lost 0 bases, J lost 1 base, and 6 bases lay in between. The CDR3 length is 14 residues. The CDR3 spells CASSPPIPNTEAFF. CDR3 nucleotides: TGTGCCAGCTCACCACCCATCCCGAACACTGAAGCTTTCTTT.

There are a few counts of this clone. The V and J genes are TRBV19 and TRBJ1-5; 7 bases align to TRBD1. This CDR3 comprises 13 residues. Germline CDR1 LNHDA, CDR2 SQIVND (reference sequence). V gave up 9 bases and J gave up 3 bases; unmatched junction bases: 5. CDR3: CASKDRANQPQHF. CDR3 coding DNA: TGTGCCAGCAAAGACAGGGCCAATCAGCCCCAGCATTTT.

The V gene is TRBV7-9, the J gene TRBJ2-1, with 8 bases identical to TRBD2. This CDR3 is 15 amino acids long. The germline V gene has CDR1 SEHNR and CDR2 FQNEAQ (reference sequence). Trimming took 1 base from V and 8 from J; bases not matched to a gene: 7. The CDR3 sequence: CASSLGAGTRDEQFF. CDR3 in DNA: TGTGCCAGCAGCTTAGGGGCCGGGACTAGGGATGAGCAGTTCTTC.

This chain links TRBV30 with TRBJ2-1; D may be TRBD2 (6 bases). Germline CDR1 reads GTSNPN; CDR2 reads SVGIG (reference sequence). This CDR3 comprises 15 residues. Trimming took off 5 bases at V and 2 bases at J, with 16 bases between the two ends. CDR3 DNA: TGTGCCTGGGACAAGCACGGGGGAGCCTACAATGAGCAGTTCTTC. Protein sequence: CAWDKHGGAYNEQFF.

The chain uses TRBV11-2 and TRBJ2-1, with TRBD2 matching 11 bases. Trimming took 4 bases from V and 4 from J; bases not matched to a gene: 12. The CDR3 totals 18 residues. Germline loops: CDR1 SGHAT, CDR2 FQNNGV. CDR3 residues: CASSSSTTSGGSYNEQFF. The DNA of the CDR3 is TGTGCCAGCAGCTCATCAACAACTAGCGGGGGCTCATACAATGAGCAGTTCTTC. Supplemented by reference TRBV11-2 and TRBJ2-1, the full variable domain reads EAGVAQSPRYKIIEKRQSVAFWCNPISGHATLYWYQQILGQGPKLLIQFQNNGVVDDSQLPKDRFSAERLKGVDSTLKIQPAKLEDSAVYLCASSSSTTSGGSYNEQFFGPGTRLTVL.

This clone showed up just a few times. This sequence joins TRBV6-6 and TRBJ1-1; no clear D gene. V lost 4 bases and J 11 bases, leaving 11 bases between the germline ends. Germline values: CDR1 MNHNY, CDR2 SVGAGI (reference sequence). CDR3 length: 11 amino acids. The CDR3 DNA reads TGTGCCAGCAGTTCATCATCGCGGGCTTTCTTT. Protein product: CASSSSSRAFF.

With respect to this clone: Other DNA sequences of this sample code for an identical CDR3. This rearrangement joins TRBV18 to TRBJ2-7, with TRBD2 as a possible D gene (6 bases). The germline V gene encodes CDR1 KGHSH and CDR2 LQKENI. The CDR3 runs 12 residues. Trimming removed 3 bases from V and 4 bases from J, with 7 bases in between. CDR3 amino acids: CASSPGRYEQYF. CDR3 nucleotide sequence: TGTGCCAGCTCACCGGGGAGGTACGAGCAGTACTTC.

This clone turned up a few times. The chain employs TRBV11-2 and TRBJ1-1; no definite D call. Trimming took 4 bases from V and 13 from J, leaving 10 bases between them. Germline lookup yields CDR1 SGHAT and CDR2 FQNNGV. The CDR3 is 10 residues long. CDR3 sequence: CASSSVTRFF. The DNA for the CDR3 is TGTGCCAGCAGCTCAGTTACCCGTTTCTTT.